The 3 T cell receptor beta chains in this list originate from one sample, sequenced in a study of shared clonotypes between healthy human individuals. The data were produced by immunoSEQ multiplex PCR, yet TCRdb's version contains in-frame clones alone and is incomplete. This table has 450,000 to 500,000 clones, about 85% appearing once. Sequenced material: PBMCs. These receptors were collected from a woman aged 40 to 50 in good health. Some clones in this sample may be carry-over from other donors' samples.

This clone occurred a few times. The CDR3: CASSQDGWAEQYF. DNA for the CDR3: TGTGCCAGCAGCCAAGATGGCTGGGCGGAGCAGTACTTC. V and J are TRBV14 and TRBJ2-7; D is uncertain. The V gene lost 0 bases and the J gene lost 7 bases, with 10 bases spanning the gap. The CDR3 is 13 amino acids. Germline V gives CDR1 SGHDN, CDR2 FVKESK.

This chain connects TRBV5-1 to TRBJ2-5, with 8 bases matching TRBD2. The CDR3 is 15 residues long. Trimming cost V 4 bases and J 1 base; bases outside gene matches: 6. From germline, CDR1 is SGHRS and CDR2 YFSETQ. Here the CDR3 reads CASSAGGGRQETQYF. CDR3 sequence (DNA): TGCGCCAGCAGCGCGGGAGGCGGGCGCCAAGAGACCCAGTACTTC.

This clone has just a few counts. The CDR3 here is CASSSLGYSNQPQHF. The CDR3 coding sequence is TGTGCCAGCAGCAGCCTGGGGTATAGCAATCAGCCCCAGCATTTT. The chain uses TRBV2 and TRBJ1-5; D gene uncertain. Deletions cut 6 bases from V and 0 bases from J, with 12 bases between. Looked up from germline, CDR1 is SNHLY and CDR2 is FYNNEI. There are 15 residues in the CDR3.